These 11 T cell receptor beta chains were all obtained from the same sample, sequenced in a study of cytomegalovirus exposure and HLA in healthy donors. This PCR relied on a set of 60 Vbeta primers and 13 Jbeta primers. Profiling relied on immunoSEQ multiplex PCR, and the TCRdb table lists in-frame clones only, not all of them. Here the sample spans over 80,000 clones, approximately 60% being singletons. Material for sequencing was PBMCs. The origin of the receptors is a boy younger than 18 in good health and CMV-seropositive.

The chain carries TRBV5-6 and TRBJ2-7; tentatively, D is TRBD1 (9 bases). Germline V lookup: CDR1 SGHDT, CDR2 YYEEEE. This CDR3 has 15 residues. The ends were cut back, 3 bases at V and 3 bases at J, with 16 bases in the middle. This CDR3 reads CASSSGGTGNYEQYF. The CDR3 bases are TGTGCCAGCAGCTCGGGGGGGACAGGGAACTACGAGCAGTACTTC.

This clone was counted between two and nine times. The chain recombines TRBV18 with TRBJ2-1; tentative D call: TRBD2 (5 bases). Trimming stripped 6 bases from V and 6 bases from J, with 21 bases between. The CDR3 length is 16 residues. The germline gives CDR1 KGHSH, CDR2 LQKENI. DNA for the CDR3: TGTGCCAGCTCTCCAACACGGGTAACTCGGGGCAATGAGCAGTTCTTC. This sequence encodes CASSPTRVTRGNEQFF.

The V and J genes are TRBV6-4 and TRBJ1-4, with no clear D. The CDR3 extends over 15 amino acids. Germline V lookup: CDR1 MRHNA, CDR2 SNTAGT. With 4 bases removed from V and 7 bases from J, the gap between germline ends came to 16 bases. The CDR3 is CASSVLSFRVEKLFF. DNA of the CDR3: TGTGCCAGCAGTGTACTGAGTTTTCGAGTTGAAAAACTGTTTTTT.

About this clone itself: A read error may produce the germline difference seen at one junction end. The chain carries TRBV4-1 and TRBJ1-6; D is ambiguous. Germline V gene lookup returns CDR1 MGHRA and CDR2 YSYEKL. This CDR3 region has 16 residues. The CDR3 spells CASSQGTALINSPLNF. CDR3 DNA: TGCGCCAGCAGCCAAGGAACAGCCTTAATCAATTCACCCCTCAACTTT.

This chain uses TRBV25-1 with TRBJ2-3, with D possibly being TRBD1 (5 bases). Trimming removed 5 bases from V and 7 bases from J, with 13 bases in between. Per germline, CDR1 MGHDK and CDR2 SYGVNS. This CDR3 has 13 residues. In DNA form, the CDR3 reads TGTGCCAGCAGTAAACAGGAACGAAATACGCAGTATTTT. Protein product: CASSKQERNTQYF.

This clone was detected a few times. J is TRBJ1-3 and V is TRBV19, with 12 bases aligning to TRBD1. The V segment lost 7 bases and the J segment 4 bases; nucleotides outside the gene matches: 8. CDR1 is LNHDA and CDR2 is SQIVND in the germline V gene (reference sequence). The CDR3 runs to 16 residues. The CDR3 nucleotides read TGTGCCAGTAAGAATCGGGACAGGGGGCCGGGAAACACCATATATTTT. Translation gives CASKNRDRGPGNTIYF.

The genes are TRBV18 and TRBJ2-7, with 10 bases matching TRBD2. The germline V gene has CDR1 KGHSH and CDR2 LQKENI. The CDR3 has 16 residues. V lost 0 bases to trimming and J lost 4 bases; unmatched junction nucleotides: 6. The CDR3 nucleotides are TGTGCCAGCTCACCACCCGGGACTAGCGTACTATACGAGCAGTACTTC. This codes for CASSPPGTSVLYEQYF.

The chain uses TRBV7-9 and TRBJ2-3; 14 bases are a match to TRBD2. Looked up from germline, CDR1 is SEHNR and CDR2 is FQNEAQ (reference sequence). V shed 5 bases, J shed 4 bases, and the junction held 5 bases outside the gene matches. The CDR3 loop spans 16 amino acids. CDR3 sequence: CASSTGLAGVADTQYF. The DNA for the CDR3 is TGTGCCAGCAGCACGGGACTAGCGGGAGTGGCAGATACGCAGTATTTT. The whole variable domain, remainder taken from reference TRBV7-9 and TRBJ2-3, is DTGVSQNPRHKITKRGQNVTFRCDPISEHNRLYWYRQTLGQGPEFLTYFQNEAQLEKSRLLSDRFSAERPKGSFSTLEIQRTEQGDSAMYLCASSTGLAGVADTQYFGPGTRLTVL.

The chain recombines TRBV29-1 with TRBJ2-5; 7 bases align to TRBD1. The CDR3 has 13 residues. V lost 3 bases to trimming and J lost 5 bases; unmatched junction nucleotides: 6. Germline CDR1 is SQVTM and CDR2 is ANQGSEA. The CDR3 is CSVDRGKRETQYF. CDR3 nucleotides: TGCAGCGTTGACAGGGGGAAGCGGGAGACCCAGTACTTC.

The chain is built from TRBV7-9 and TRBJ2-7; 8 bases map to TRBD2. Germline CDR1 and CDR2: SEHNR and FQNEAQ (reference sequence). The CDR3 has 16 amino acids. J lost 3 bases, V lost 1 base, and 8 bases had no gene match. For the CDR3, the DNA is TGTGCCAGCAGCTTAGGTTATGGCGGGAGGCACTACGAGCAGTACTTC. Translating gives CASSLGYGGRHYEQYF.

V usage is TRBV7-3 and J usage is TRBJ2-1, with TRBD1 identical over 12 bases. There are 15 residues in the CDR3. Losses at the gene ends were 5 bases for V and 7 bases for J; bases not matched to a gene: 6. Germline V gene data show CDR1 as SGHTA and CDR2 as FQGTGA. The CDR3 region has the DNA TGTGCCAGCAGCCCCCGGGACAGGGGGCTTAATGAGCAGTTCTTC. Translated: CASSPRDRGLNEQFF.